Listed here is a single TCR beta chain. Antigen: not known. V was trimmed by 4 bases and J by 0 bases, leaving 14 bases between them. The CDR3 contains 17 residues. Germline V gene lookup returns CDR1 KGHDR and CDR2 SFDVKD. The sample is drawn from a study of T-cell memory formation after mild COVID-19. Turning to the study itself: Across donors, TCR clusters were largely donor specific. Whole-study findings and limits: Contracting CD4+ clones were located mainly in CM and EM, and CD8+ clones in EMRA. Detection of some responders pre-infection suggested pre-existing cross-reactive memory T cells participated. Clones contracting across day 15 to 85 had a balanced CD4/CD8 profile; later expanding clones leaned CD4+.

Using its own MiXCR run on the 5' RACE reads, TCRdb lists one record per CDR3 protein. The data contain 250,000 to 400,000 distinct CDR3 sequences, roughly an eighth of them seen just once; the ten biggest clones take up around 20%. The chain couples TRBV24-1 to TRBJ2-2; weak D call: TRBD1 (5 bases). This sequence was found in a man younger than 35 who had mild COVID-19 (a few samples of this study predate the infection). Cell type and time point are not known. Sequences were obtained from PBMCs or a T cell subset sorted from them (not recorded which). The CDR3, as DNA: TGTGCCACCAGTGACAAGGGGAAGCCTCCGAACACCGGGGAGCTGTTTTTT. Protein product: CATSDKGKPPNTGELFF.